The 3 T cell receptor beta chains listed next were all sequenced from one sample in a study of T-cell reconstitution after alpha-beta-depleted transplantation in children. The library targeted TCRbeta and was prepared with unique molecular identifiers. TCRdb used MiXCR to reprocess the PCR reads, holding one entry per CDR3 protein. The sample holds 250,000 to 400,000 distinct CDR3 sequences, approximately 20% seen once. The source was PBMCs, mostly from graft donor cells, collected 180 days after TCRalphabeta/CD19-depleted stem cell transplant. Receptors originate from a male patient younger than 18 who had a stem cell transplant for acute lymphoblastic leukemia, so the T cells may come from the graft donor.

This chain links TRBV7-9 with TRBJ1-1; D is ambiguous. The V gene's germline CDR1 is SEHNR and CDR2 FQNEAQ (reference sequence). This CDR3 is 11 amino acids long. V lost 6 bases, J lost 6 bases, and 8 bases lay in between. The CDR3 loop is CASRETSEAFF. The CDR3 bases are TGTGCCAGCAGGGAGACTTCTGAAGCTTTCTTT.

The chain recombines TRBV20-1 with TRBJ2-3, with TRBD2 matching over 8 bases. The J segment lost 4 bases and the V segment lost 2 bases, leaving 14 bases of the junction unmatched. The CDR3 is made up of 17 amino acids. The germline V gene has CDR1 DFQATT and CDR2 SNEGSKA (reference sequence). The CDR3 sequence: CSARRFGREGLPDTQYF. The CDR3 DNA follows: TGCAGTGCTAGAAGGTTTGGACGGGAGGGCCTCCCAGATACGCAGTATTTT.

This rearrangement joins TRBV20-1 to TRBJ2-1; TRBD2 agrees at 14 bases. The CDR3 length is 19 residues. Germline CDR1 and CDR2: DFQATT and SNEGSKA (reference sequence). With V trimmed by 0 bases and J by 4 bases, 11 bases remained unmatched. CDR3 coding DNA: TGCAGTGCTAGAGATCTAAGGGGGACTAGCGGGAGATATTACAATGAGCAGTTCTTC. Translated, it gives CSARDLRGTSGRYYNEQFF.